What follows is one TCR beta chain and its context. This sample stems from a study of T-cell memory formation after mild COVID-19. cDNA libraries for TCR alpha and TCR beta, carrying sample barcodes and UMIs, came from 5'RACE with constant-segment primers. TCRdb re-derived calls from the 5' RACE reads in MiXCR, one entry per CDR3 protein. Of hundreds of thousands of distinct CDR3 sequences detected, about 23% appear once; the ten largest clones hold about an eighth. This CDR3 is 13 amino acids long. Trimming removed 6 bases from V and 7 bases from J, with 15 bases in between. This chain connects TRBV12-3 or TRBV12-4 to TRBJ2-5, with D perhaps matching TRBD2 (6 bases). The TCR comes from an adult woman who had mild COVID-19 (a few samples of this study predate the infection). Cell type and time point are not known. Specimen: PBMCs or a T cell subset sorted from them (not recorded which). CDR3 amino acids: CASRVLARGTQYF. In DNA, the CDR3 is TGTGCCAGCAGAGTACTAGCCCGCGGGACCCAGTACTTC.